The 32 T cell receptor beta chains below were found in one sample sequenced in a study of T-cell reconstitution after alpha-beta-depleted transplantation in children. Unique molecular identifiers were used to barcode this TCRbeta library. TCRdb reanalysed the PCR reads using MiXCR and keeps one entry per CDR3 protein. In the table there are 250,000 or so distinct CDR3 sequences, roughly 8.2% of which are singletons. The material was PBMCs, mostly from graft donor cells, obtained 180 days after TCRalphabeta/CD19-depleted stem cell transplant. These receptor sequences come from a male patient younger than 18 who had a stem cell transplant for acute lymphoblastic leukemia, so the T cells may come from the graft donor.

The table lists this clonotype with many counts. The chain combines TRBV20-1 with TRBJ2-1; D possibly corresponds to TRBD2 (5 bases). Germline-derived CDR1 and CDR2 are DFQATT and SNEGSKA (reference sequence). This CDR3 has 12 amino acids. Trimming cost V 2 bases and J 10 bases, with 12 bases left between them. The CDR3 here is CSARHPPGEQFF. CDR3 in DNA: TGCAGTGCTAGACACCCCCCGGGAGAGCAGTTCTTC.

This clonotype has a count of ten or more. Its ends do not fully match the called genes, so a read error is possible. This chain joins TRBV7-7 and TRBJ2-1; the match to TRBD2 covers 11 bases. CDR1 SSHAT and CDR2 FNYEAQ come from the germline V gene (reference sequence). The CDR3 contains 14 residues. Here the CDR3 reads CASSSGLAADEQFF. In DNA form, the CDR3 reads TGTGCTAGCAGCTCGGGACTAGCGGCGGATGAGCAGTTCTTC.

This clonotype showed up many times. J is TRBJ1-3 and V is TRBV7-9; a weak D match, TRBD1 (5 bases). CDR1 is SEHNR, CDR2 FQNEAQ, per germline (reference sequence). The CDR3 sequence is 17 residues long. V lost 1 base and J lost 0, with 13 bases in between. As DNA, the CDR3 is TGTGCCAGCAGCTTAGGTCGGCGGGGACCCTCTGGAAACACCATATATTTT. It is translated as CASSLGRRGPSGNTIYF. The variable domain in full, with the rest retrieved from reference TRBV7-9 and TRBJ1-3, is DTGVSQNPRHKITKRGQNVTFRCDPISEHNRLYWYRQTLGQGPEFLTYFQNEAQLEKSRLLSDRFSAERPKGSFSTLEIQRTEQGDSAMYLCASSLGRRGPSGNTIYFGEGSWLTVV.

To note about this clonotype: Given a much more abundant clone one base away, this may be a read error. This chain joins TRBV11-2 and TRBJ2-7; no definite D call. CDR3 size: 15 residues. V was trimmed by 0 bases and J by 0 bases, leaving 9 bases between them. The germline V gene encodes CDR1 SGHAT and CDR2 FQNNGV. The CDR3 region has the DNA TGTGCCAGCAGCTTAGAGCTCTCCTACTCCTACGAGCAGTACTTC. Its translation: CASSLELSYSYEQYF.

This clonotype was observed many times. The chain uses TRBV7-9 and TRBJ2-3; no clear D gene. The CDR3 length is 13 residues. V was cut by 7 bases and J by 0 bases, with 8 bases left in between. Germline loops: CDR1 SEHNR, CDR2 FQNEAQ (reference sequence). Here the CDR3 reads CASTPSSTDTQYF. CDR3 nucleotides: TGTGCCAGCACCCCTTCTAGCACAGATACGCAGTATTTT.

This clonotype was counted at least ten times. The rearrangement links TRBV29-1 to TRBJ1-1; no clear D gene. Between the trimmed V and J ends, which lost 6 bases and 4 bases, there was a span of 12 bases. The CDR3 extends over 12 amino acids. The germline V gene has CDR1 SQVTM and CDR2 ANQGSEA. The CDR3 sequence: CSVANWVTEAFF. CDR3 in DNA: TGCAGCGTCGCTAACTGGGTCACTGAAGCTTTCTTT.

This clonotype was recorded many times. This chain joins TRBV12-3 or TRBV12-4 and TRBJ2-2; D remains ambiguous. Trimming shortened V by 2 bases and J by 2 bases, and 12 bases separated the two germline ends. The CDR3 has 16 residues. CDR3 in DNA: TGTGCCAGCAGTTTAAAACTGCCCACTAACACCGGGGAGCTGTTTTTT. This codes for CASSLKLPTNTGELFF.

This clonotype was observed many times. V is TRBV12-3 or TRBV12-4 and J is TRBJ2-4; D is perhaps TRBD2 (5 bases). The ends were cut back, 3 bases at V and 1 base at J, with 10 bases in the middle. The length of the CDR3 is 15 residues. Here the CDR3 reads CASSLRVLAKNIQYF. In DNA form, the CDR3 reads TGTGCCAGCAGTTTGAGGGTTCTCGCCAAAAACATTCAGTACTTC.

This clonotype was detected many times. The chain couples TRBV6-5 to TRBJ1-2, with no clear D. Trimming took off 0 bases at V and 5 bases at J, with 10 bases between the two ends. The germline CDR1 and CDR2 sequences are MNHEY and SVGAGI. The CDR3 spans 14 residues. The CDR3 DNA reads TGTGCCAGCAGTTACTCGACTCTGAGTTATGGCTACACCTTC. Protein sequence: CASSYSTLSYGYTF.

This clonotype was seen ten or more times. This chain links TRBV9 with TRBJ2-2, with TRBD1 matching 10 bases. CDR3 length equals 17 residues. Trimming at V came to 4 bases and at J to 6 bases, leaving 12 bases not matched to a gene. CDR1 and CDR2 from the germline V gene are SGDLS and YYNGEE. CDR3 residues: CASSPQGTGVLAGELFF. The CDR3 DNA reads TGTGCCAGCAGCCCTCAAGGGACAGGGGTGCTTGCCGGGGAGCTGTTTTTT.

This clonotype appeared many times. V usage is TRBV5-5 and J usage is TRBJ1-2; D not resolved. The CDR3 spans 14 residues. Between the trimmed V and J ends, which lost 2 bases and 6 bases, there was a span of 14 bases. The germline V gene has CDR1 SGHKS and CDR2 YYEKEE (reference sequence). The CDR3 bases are TGTGCCAGCAGCTTAACGGTCGGAGAAGATGGCTACACCTTC. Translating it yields CASSLTVGEDGYTF. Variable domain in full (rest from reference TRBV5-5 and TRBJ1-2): DAGVTQSPTHLIKTRGQQVTLRCSPISGHKSVSWYQQVLGQGPQFIFQYYEKEERGRGNFPDRFSARQFPNYSSELNVNALLLGDSALYLCASSLTVGEDGYTFGSGTRLTVV.

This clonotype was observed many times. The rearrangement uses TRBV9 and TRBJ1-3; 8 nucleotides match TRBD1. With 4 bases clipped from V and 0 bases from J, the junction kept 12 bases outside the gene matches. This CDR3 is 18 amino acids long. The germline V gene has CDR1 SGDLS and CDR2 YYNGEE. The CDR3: CASSKSGTGLLSGNTIYF. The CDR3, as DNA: TGTGCCAGCAGCAAATCCGGGACAGGCTTACTCTCTGGAAACACCATATATTTT.

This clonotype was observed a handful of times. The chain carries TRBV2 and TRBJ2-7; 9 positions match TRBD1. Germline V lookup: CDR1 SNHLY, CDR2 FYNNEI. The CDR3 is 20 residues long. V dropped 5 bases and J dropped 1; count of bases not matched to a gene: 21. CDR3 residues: CASSLPLGRDREASSYEQYF. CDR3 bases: TGTGCCAGCAGTCTCCCTTTGGGCCGGGACAGGGAAGCCTCTTCCTACGAGCAGTACTTC.

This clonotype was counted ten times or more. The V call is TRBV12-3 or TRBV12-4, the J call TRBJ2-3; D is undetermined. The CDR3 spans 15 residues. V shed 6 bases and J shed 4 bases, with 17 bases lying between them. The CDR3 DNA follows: TGTGCCAGCAGGCCGAGTCCGGACCCACCAGATACGCAGTATTTT. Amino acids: CASRPSPDPPDTQYF.

The CDR3 DNA reads as TGCGCCAGCCTACAGGGAAAGGAGCTGTTTTTT. Its protein product is CASLQGKELFF. The chain combines TRBV10-2 with TRBJ2-2; TRBD1 is a possible D gene (6 bases). Germline V gives CDR1 WSHSY, CDR2 SAAADI. Deletions cut 8 bases from V and 10 bases from J, with 11 bases between. CDR3 length: 11 amino acids.

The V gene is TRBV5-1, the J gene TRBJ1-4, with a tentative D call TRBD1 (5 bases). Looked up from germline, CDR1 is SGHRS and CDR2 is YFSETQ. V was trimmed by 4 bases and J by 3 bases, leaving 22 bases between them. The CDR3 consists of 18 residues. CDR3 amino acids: CASSPRRAGRESNEKLFF. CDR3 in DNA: TGCGCCAGCAGCCCTAGGCGTGCGGGCAGGGAGTCTAATGAAAAACTGTTTTTT.

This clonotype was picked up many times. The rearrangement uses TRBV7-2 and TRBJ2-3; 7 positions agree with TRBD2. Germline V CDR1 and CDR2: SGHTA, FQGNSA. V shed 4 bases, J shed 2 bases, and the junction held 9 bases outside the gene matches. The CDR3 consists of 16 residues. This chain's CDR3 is CASSSASGSLTDTQYF. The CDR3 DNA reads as TGTGCCAGCAGCTCCGCTAGCGGCAGTCTCACAGATACGCAGTATTTT.

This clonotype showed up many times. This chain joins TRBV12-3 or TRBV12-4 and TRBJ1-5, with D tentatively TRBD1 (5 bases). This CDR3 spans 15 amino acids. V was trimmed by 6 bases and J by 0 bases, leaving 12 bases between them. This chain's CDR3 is CASSPRDPSNQPQHF. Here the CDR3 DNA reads TGTGCCAGCAGCCCCAGGGATCCTAGCAATCAGCCCCAGCATTTT.

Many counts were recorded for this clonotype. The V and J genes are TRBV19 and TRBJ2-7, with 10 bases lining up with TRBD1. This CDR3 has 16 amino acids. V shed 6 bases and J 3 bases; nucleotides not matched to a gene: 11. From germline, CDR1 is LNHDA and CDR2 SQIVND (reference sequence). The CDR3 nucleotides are TGTGCCAGTAGGGGTCCCCTCCGGGACAGGGGCTACGAGCAGTACTTC. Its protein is CASRGPLRDRGYEQYF.

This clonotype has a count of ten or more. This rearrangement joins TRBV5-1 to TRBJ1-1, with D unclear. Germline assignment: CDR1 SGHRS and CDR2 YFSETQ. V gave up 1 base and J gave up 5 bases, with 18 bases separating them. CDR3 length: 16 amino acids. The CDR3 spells CASSLLGLYRSTEAFF. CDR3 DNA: TGCGCCAGCAGCTTGCTCGGGTTGTATCGGAGTACTGAAGCTTTCTTT.

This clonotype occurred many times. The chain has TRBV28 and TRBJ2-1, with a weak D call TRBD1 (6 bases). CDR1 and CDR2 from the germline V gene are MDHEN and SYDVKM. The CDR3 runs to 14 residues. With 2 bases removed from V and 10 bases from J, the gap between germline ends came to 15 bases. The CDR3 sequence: CASSLRQTGSEQFF. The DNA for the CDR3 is TGTGCCAGCAGTTTACGGCAGACAGGCTCCGAGCAGTTCTTC.

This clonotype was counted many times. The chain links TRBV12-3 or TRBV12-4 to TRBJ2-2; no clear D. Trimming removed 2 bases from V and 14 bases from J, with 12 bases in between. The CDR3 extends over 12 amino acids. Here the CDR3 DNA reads TGTGCCAGCAGTTTAAACCCCCTCCGACTGTTTTTT. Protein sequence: CASSLNPLRLFF.

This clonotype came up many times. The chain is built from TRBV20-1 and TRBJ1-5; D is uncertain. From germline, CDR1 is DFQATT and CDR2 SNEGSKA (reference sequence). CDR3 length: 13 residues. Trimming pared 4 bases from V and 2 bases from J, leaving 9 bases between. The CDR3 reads CSAKRSGNQPQHF. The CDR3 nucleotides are TGCAGTGCTAAGCGAAGCGGCAATCAGCCCCAGCATTTT.

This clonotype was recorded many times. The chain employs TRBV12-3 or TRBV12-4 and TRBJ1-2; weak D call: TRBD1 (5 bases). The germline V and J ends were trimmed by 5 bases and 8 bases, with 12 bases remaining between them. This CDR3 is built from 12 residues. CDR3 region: CASSPRGPGYTF. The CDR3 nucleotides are TGTGCCAGCAGTCCGAGGGGTCCGGGCTACACCTTC.

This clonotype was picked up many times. The CDR3 is CSARDVRGGQGDTQYF. For the CDR3, the DNA is TGCAGTGCTAGAGATGTGCGGGGGGGCCAGGGAGATACGCAGTATTTT. V usage is TRBV20-1 and J usage is TRBJ2-3, with 9 positions matching TRBD2. Germline V gene sequence: CDR1 DFQATT, CDR2 SNEGSKA (reference sequence). The junction had 9 bases not matched to a gene; V was cut back by 0 bases and J by 5 bases. The CDR3 extends over 16 amino acids.

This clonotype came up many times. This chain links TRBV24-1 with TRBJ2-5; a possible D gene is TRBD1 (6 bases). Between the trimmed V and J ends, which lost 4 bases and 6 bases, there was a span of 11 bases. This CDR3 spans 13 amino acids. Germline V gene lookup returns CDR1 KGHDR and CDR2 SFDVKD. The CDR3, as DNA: TGTGCCACCAGTGACGTGGGGGCAAAGACCCAGTACTTC. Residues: CATSDVGAKTQYF.

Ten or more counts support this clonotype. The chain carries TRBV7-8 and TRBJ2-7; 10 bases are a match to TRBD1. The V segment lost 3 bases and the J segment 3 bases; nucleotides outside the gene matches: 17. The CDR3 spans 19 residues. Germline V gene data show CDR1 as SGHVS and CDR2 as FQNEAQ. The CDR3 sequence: CASSFRSRDRGFKSYEQYF. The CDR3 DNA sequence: TGTGCCAGCAGCTTTCGCAGCCGGGACAGGGGCTTCAAGAGCTACGAGCAGTACTTC.

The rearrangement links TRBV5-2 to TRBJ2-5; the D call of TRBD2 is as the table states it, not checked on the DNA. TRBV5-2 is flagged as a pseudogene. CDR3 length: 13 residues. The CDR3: CARGPTGLETQYF. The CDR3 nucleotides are TGTGCCAGGGGCCCCACCGGGTTAGAGACCCAGTACTTC.

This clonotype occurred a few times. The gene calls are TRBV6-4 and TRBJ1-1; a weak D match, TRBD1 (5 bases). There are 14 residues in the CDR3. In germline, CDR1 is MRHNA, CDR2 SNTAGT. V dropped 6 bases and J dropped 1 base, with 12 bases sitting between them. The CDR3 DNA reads TGTGCCAGCAGGGCCAGGGTGGGGAACACTGAAGCTTTCTTT. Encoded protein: CASRARVGNTEAFF.

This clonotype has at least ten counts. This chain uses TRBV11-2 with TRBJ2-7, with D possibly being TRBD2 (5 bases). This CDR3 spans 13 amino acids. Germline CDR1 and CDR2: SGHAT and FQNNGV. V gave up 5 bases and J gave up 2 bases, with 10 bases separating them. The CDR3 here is CASSPGYAYEQYF. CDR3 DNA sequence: TGTGCCAGCAGCCCGGGATATGCCTACGAGCAGTACTTC.

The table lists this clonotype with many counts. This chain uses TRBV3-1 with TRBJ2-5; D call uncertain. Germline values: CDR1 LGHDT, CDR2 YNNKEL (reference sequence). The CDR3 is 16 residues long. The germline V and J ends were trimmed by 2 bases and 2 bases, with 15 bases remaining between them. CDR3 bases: TGTGCCAGCAGCCAACTACGCAAAGTTACTCAAGAGACCCAGTACTTC. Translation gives CASSQLRKVTQETQYF.

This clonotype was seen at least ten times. DNA for the CDR3: TGCAGCGTGAACAGGGCCATCAACACTGAAGCTTTCTTT. As protein: CSVNRAINTEAFF. The chain uses TRBV29-1 and TRBJ1-1; TRBD1 might be the D (6 bases). This CDR3 contains 13 residues. Trimming left V 6 bases short and J 2 bases short, with 13 bases between. CDR1 SQVTM and CDR2 ANQGSEA come from the germline V gene. Complete variable domain (other parts from reference TRBV29-1 and TRBJ1-1): SAVISQKPSRDICQRGTSLTIQCQVDSQVTMMFWYRQQPGQSLTLIATANQGSEATYESGFVIDKFPISRPNLTFSTLTVSNMSPEDSSIYLCSVNRAINTEAFFGQGTRLTVV.